The clone carrying this TCR beta chain appeared once. Assay: immunoSEQ multiplex PCR; the TCRdb copy retains only in-frame clones and omits some. The table includes more than 70,000 clones, around 90% detected once. The sample belongs to a study of technical replicates of blood from several donors. This receptor was taken from a human donor in good health. The material sequenced was T cells isolated from PBMCs.

Here the CDR3 reads CASSDGTGRKLRFF. In nucleotides, the CDR3 is TGTGCCAGCAGTGATGGGACAGGGAGGAAACTACGGTTTTTT. The chain employs TRBV2 and TRBJ1-4; 9 nucleotides align to TRBD1. This CDR3 contains 14 residues. After removal of 3 bases from V and 16 bases from J, the junction contained 12 bases not matched to a gene. CDR1 and CDR2 from the germline V gene are SNHLY and FYNNEI.